This T cell receptor beta chain appears in the sequencing data of a study of blood T cell repertoires in COVID-19. Method: immunoSEQ multiplex PCR; TCRdb's copy keeps in-frame clones and lacks some. In the table there are 180,000 or so clones, about 91% of which are singletons. Trimming took 5 bases from V and 4 from J, leaving 11 bases between them. The germline gives CDR1 MNHEY, CDR2 SVGAGI. The CDR3 spans 14 residues. Material for sequencing was peripheral blood. This clonotype was obtained from a woman aged 45-60 years with acute or convalescent COVID-19. V is TRBV6-5 and J is TRBJ1-4; D unclear. The CDR3 protein is CASSLDTHNEKLFF. The DNA of the CDR3 is TGTGCCAGCAGTCTCGACACTCATAATGAAAAACTGTTTTTT.